These T cell receptor beta chains were read from a single sample in a study of CDR3 diversity in severe acne. TCRdb independently ran MiXCR on the PCR reads; one entry per CDR3 protein. Of about 86,000 distinct CDR3 sequences listed, 45% to 60% are singletons. The sequenced material came from blood. Every receptor here comes from a male donor in good health, without acne. Each CDR3 is given with its conserved first and last residue. The D gene is left open where the match is weak. Only some rows state a clone size, as once, few, many or a class for expanded clones.

d_gene: -
v_gene: TRBV6-6
abundance: -
j_gene: TRBJ2-7
len: 14
CDR3aa: CASSYNRDSYEQYF

d_gene: TRBD2
v_gene: TRBV20-1
abundance: many
j_gene: TRBJ2-1
len: 17
CDR3aa: CSASRLADPNLHNEQFF

d_gene: -
v_gene: TRBV19
abundance: many
j_gene: TRBJ1-3
len: 13
CDR3aa: CASSRGLGNTIYF

d_gene: -
v_gene: TRBV5-5
abundance: -
j_gene: TRBJ1-5
len: 13
CDR3aa: CASSFGKNQPQHF

d_gene: -
v_gene: TRBV29-1
abundance: once
j_gene: TRBJ2-3
len: 13
CDR3aa: CSVGPGDPDTQYF

d_gene: -
v_gene: TRBV6-4
abundance: many
j_gene: TRBJ2-2
len: 13
CDR3aa: CASSDRDTGELFF

d_gene: TRBD1
v_gene: TRBV19
abundance: -
j_gene: TRBJ2-3
len: 15
CDR3aa: CASRIGQVLADTQFF

d_gene: -
v_gene: TRBV25-1
abundance: once
j_gene: TRBJ1-5
len: 16
CDR3aa: CASSLAQGGNGQPQHF

d_gene: TRBD2
v_gene: TRBV24-1
abundance: -
j_gene: TRBJ2-1
len: 15
CDR3aa: CATSALAGEYNEQFF

d_gene: -
v_gene: TRBV10-3
abundance: once
j_gene: TRBJ1-6
len: 14
CDR3aa: CAISGFGGGGSLHF

d_gene: -
v_gene: TRBV9
abundance: -
j_gene: TRBJ2-2
len: 14
CDR3aa: CASSVDGNTGELFF

d_gene: TRBD2
v_gene: TRBV11-3
abundance: -
j_gene: TRBJ2-3
len: 17
CDR3aa: CASSSRTLAGFTDTQYF

d_gene: -
v_gene: TRBV20-1
abundance: -
j_gene: TRBJ1-5
len: 15
CDR3aa: CSARDGGSSNQPQHF

d_gene: TRBD2
v_gene: TRBV10-2
abundance: -
j_gene: TRBJ2-3
len: 15
CDR3aa: CAGSGGGRAVDTQYF

d_gene: TRBD2
v_gene: TRBV7-2
abundance: -
j_gene: TRBJ2-7
len: 15
CDR3aa: CASSQLAGGRYEQYF

d_gene: TRBD2
v_gene: TRBV5-1
abundance: once
j_gene: TRBJ2-3
len: 16
CDR3aa: CASSHTSGVVVDTQYF

d_gene: TRBD1
v_gene: TRBV7-3
abundance: -
j_gene: TRBJ2-5
len: 15
CDR3aa: CASSRDRGPQETQYF

d_gene: -
v_gene: TRBV14
abundance: many
j_gene: TRBJ1-6
len: 12
CDR3aa: CASSQEGQPLHF

d_gene: -
v_gene: TRBV6-5
abundance: many
j_gene: TRBJ2-5
len: 13
CDR3aa: CASSTGLRETQYF

d_gene: -
v_gene: TRBV25-1
abundance: -
j_gene: TRBJ2-5
len: 16
CDR3aa: CASSAYRQGGRETQYF

d_gene: -
v_gene: TRBV5-1
abundance: -
j_gene: -
len: 15
CDR3aa: CASSYGTFSSYEQYF

d_gene: TRBD2
v_gene: TRBV10-1
abundance: few
j_gene: TRBJ2-7
len: 19
CDR3aa: CASSQDSGGAPPCSYEQYF

d_gene: TRBD1
v_gene: TRBV24-1
abundance: -
j_gene: TRBJ1-1
len: 12
CDR3aa: CATSDTDRGAFF

d_gene: -
v_gene: TRBV5-1
abundance: -
j_gene: TRBJ2-3
len: 18
CDR3aa: CASSQQRRGTGCTDTQYF

d_gene: TRBD1
v_gene: TRBV29-1
abundance: once
j_gene: TRBJ1-1
len: 12
CDR3aa: CSVADRDTEAFF

d_gene: TRBD1
v_gene: TRBV5-1
abundance: -
j_gene: TRBJ2-5
len: 14
CDR3aa: CASSGTGEGETQYF

d_gene: TRBD2
v_gene: TRBV4-2
abundance: once
j_gene: TRBJ2-7
len: 15
CDR3aa: CASSHLAGGLDEQYF

d_gene: TRBD1
v_gene: TRBV20-1
abundance: medium-sized
j_gene: TRBJ2-7
len: 12
CDR3aa: CSASGQAYEQYF

d_gene: -
v_gene: TRBV5-1
abundance: -
j_gene: TRBJ2-7
len: 14
CDR3aa: CASSSGRGTDTQYF

d_gene: -
v_gene: TRBV24-1
abundance: -
j_gene: TRBJ2-3
len: 14
CDR3aa: CATSGVEGVDTQYF

d_gene: TRBD1
v_gene: TRBV29-1
abundance: -
j_gene: TRBJ2-7
len: 15
CDR3aa: CSVRLRDRGLYEQYF

d_gene: -
v_gene: TRBV6-1
abundance: many
j_gene: TRBJ2-6
len: 14
CDR3aa: CASISGAGANVLTF

d_gene: -
v_gene: TRBV2
abundance: -
j_gene: TRBJ1-2
len: 15
CDR3aa: CASRPRTGSYYGYTF

d_gene: TRBD1
v_gene: TRBV4-1
abundance: many
j_gene: TRBJ1-2
len: 17
CDR3aa: CASSQDEGTGPTYGYTF

d_gene: -
v_gene: TRBV24-1
abundance: -
j_gene: TRBJ1-2
len: 12
CDR3aa: CATSVGSYGYTF

d_gene: TRBD1
v_gene: TRBV3-1
abundance: few
j_gene: TRBJ2-2
len: 16
CDR3aa: CASSQAAGRGSGELFF

d_gene: TRBD2
v_gene: TRBV13
abundance: -
j_gene: TRBJ2-1
len: 17
CDR3aa: CASSSRTSGGVYNEQFF

d_gene: -
v_gene: TRBV10-3
abundance: few
j_gene: TRBJ1-6
len: 13
CDR3aa: CASSSKQGSPLHF

d_gene: -
v_gene: TRBV5-1
abundance: -
j_gene: TRBJ2-1
len: 18
CDR3aa: CASSLYGSNTGGMNEQFF

d_gene: TRBD2
v_gene: TRBV3-1
abundance: -
j_gene: TRBJ2-7
len: 18
CDR3aa: CASSQDTLAGVVSYEQYF

d_gene: TRBD1
v_gene: TRBV13
abundance: many
j_gene: TRBJ1-2
len: 16
CDR3aa: CASSLMGQGGLYGYTF